The text below deals with one T cell receptor beta chain. Some clones are missing from TCRdb's copy, which holds only in-frame ones; the method was immunoSEQ multiplex PCR. The sample lists 200,000 to 250,000 clones, roughly 85% seen once, with 2.4% in the top ten. The record originates from a study of blood T cell repertoires in COVID-19. Germline CDR1 reads SGHTA; CDR2 reads FQGNSA. The V gene end was trimmed by 2 bases and the J gene end by 1 base; junction bases not matched to a gene: 3. This CDR3 has 17 residues. The TCR sequence derives from a woman in her 70s with COVID-19, enrolled during active disease. The genes are TRBV7-2 and TRBJ2-3, with 13 bases identical to TRBD2. Sequences were obtained from peripheral blood. The CDR3 sequence: CASSLSGTSGGTDTQYF. The CDR3 nucleotides read TGTGCCAGCAGCTTATCTGGGACTAGCGGGGGCACAGATACGCAGTATTTT. The full variable domain, with the rest looked up from reference TRBV7-2 and TRBJ2-3, is GAGVSQSPSNKVTEKGKDVELRCDPISGHTALYWYRQSLGQGLEFLIYFQGNSAPDKSGLPSDRFSAERTGGSVSTLTIQRTQQEDSAVYLCASSLSGTSGGTDTQYFGPGTRLTVL.